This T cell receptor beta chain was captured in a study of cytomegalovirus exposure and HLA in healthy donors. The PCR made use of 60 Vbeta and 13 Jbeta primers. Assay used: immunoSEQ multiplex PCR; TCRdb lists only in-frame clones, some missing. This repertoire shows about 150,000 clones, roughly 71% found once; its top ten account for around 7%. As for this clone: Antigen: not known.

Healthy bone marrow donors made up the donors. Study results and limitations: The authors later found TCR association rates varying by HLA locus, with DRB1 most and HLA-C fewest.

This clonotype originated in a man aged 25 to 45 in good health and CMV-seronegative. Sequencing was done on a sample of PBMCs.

As DNA, the CDR3 is TGTGCCAGCAGCCGCGGGGGCCCCTCCTACGAGCAGTACTTC. Protein sequence: CASSRGGPSYEQYF. This chain joins TRBV7-2 and TRBJ2-7; a weak D match, TRBD2 (7 bases). V dropped 5 bases and J dropped 0 bases, with 11 bases sitting between them. Germline V lookup: CDR1 SGHTA, CDR2 FQGNSA. The CDR3 is made up of 14 amino acids.